The 18 T cell receptor beta chains listed next were all sequenced from one sample in a study of T cells in Graves' hyperthyroidism and ophthalmopathy. There were TCR beta CDR3 regions amplified from RNA transcripts. Researchers ran a first-round RT-PCR on the TCR CDR3 using the HTBI primer set. TCRdb re-called the multiplex PCR reads through MiXCR, storing one row per CDR3 protein. This table holds around 250,000 distinct CDR3 sequences, 13% to 15% found once. Sequenced: blood. These receptors were taken from a woman aged 35 to 49 with Graves' hyperthyroidism that later progressed to Graves' ophthalmopathy.

This clonotype was counted only a few times. The chain joins TRBV19 to TRBJ2-3, with D perhaps TRBD1 or TRBD2 (6 bases each). CDR3 length equals 13 residues. Germline CDR1 is LNHDA and CDR2 is SQIVND (reference sequence). V shed 3 bases and J shed 6 bases, with 10 bases lying between them. The CDR3 spells CASSIWGADTQYF. For the CDR3, the DNA is TGTGCCAGTAGTATTTGGGGGGCTGATACGCAGTATTTT.

At least ten counts were recorded for this clonotype. This chain connects TRBV27 to TRBJ2-1; 7 bases map to TRBD2. CDR3 length equals 15 residues. Germline V lookup: CDR1 MNHEY, CDR2 SMNVEV (reference sequence). The ends lost 4 bases at V and 2 bases at J; junction bases unmatched: 5. For the CDR3, the DNA is TGTGCCAGCAGTTATGCGGGAGTTGCCTACAATGAGCAGTTCTTC. It yields the protein CASSYAGVAYNEQFF.

The rearrangement uses TRBV3-1 and TRBJ1-1; possibly TRBD1 for D (5 bases). Trimming removed 3 bases at V and 6 bases at J, with 17 bases between. The germline CDR1 and CDR2 sequences are LGHDT and YNNKEL (reference sequence). This CDR3 is 15 amino acids long. In nucleotides, the CDR3 is TGTGCCAGCAGCCAGGCGGGACGGCTGAGGGCTGAAGCTTTCTTT. As protein: CASSQAGRLRAEAFF.

The V gene is TRBV5-1, the J gene TRBJ2-1, with D perhaps matching TRBD2 (6 bases). The CDR3 contains 20 residues. Between the trimmed V and J ends, which lost 8 bases and 3 bases, there was a span of 33 bases. Germline values: CDR1 SGHRS, CDR2 YFSETQ. In DNA, the CDR3 is TGCGCCAGACTACAGCGGACCGCCCGGGTGAGCCTAGCGTTCTACAATGAGCAGTTCTTC. Translating it yields CARLQRTARVSLAFYNEQFF.

This clonotype was counted at least ten times. The J gene is TRBJ2-7, the V gene TRBV27, with 13 bases identical to TRBD2. Germline V gives CDR1 MNHEY, CDR2 SMNVEV (reference sequence). There are 17 residues in the CDR3. V trimming: 7 bases; J trimming: 7 bases; junction bases outside the gene matches: 16. The CDR3 nucleotides are TGTGCCAGCATGTTCTCCCGCACTAGCGGGAGGGCCAAGGAGCAGTACTTC. This encodes CASMFSRTSGRAKEQYF.

This clonotype was detected many times. The chain carries TRBV6-2 or TRBV6-3 and TRBJ2-1; 11 positions agree with TRBD2. Per the germline V gene, CDR1 is MNHEY and CDR2 is SVGEGT. Unmatched junction bases numbered 4, after V lost 8 bases and J lost 7 bases. The CDR3 totals 13 residues. Written as DNA, the CDR3 is TGTGCCAGCCACACTAGCGGGAGAAATGAGCAGTTCTTC. It specifies CASHTSGRNEQFF.

This clonotype occurred many times. The CDR3, as DNA: TGTGCCAGCTCACCGGACAACTATGGCTACACCTTC. Its protein is CASSPDNYGYTF. J is TRBJ1-2 and V is TRBV18; D gene uncertain. The length of the CDR3 is 12 residues. Deletions cut 3 bases from V and 2 bases from J, with 4 bases between. Germline V lookup: CDR1 KGHSH, CDR2 LQKENI.

This chain uses TRBV20-1 with TRBJ2-1, with no clear D. Trimming pared 1 base from V and 8 bases from J, leaving 12 bases between. Germline-derived CDR1 and CDR2 are DFQATT and SNEGSKA (reference sequence). This CDR3 comprises 13 residues. The CDR3 nucleotides are TGCAGTGCTAGAGGAGATGGCTCTGATGAGCAGTTCTTC. Amino acids: CSARGDGSDEQFF.

This clonotype was picked up many times. The chain joins TRBV18 to TRBJ1-1, with a possible D match to TRBD1 (6 bases). The CDR3 consists of 14 residues. Germline CDR1 is KGHSH and CDR2 is LQKENI. The V end lost 1 base, the J end lost 5 bases, and 11 bases lay between the germline ends. The CDR3 loop reads CASSPLQGRTEAFF. As DNA, the CDR3 is TGTGCCAGCTCACCACTACAGGGTAGGACTGAAGCTTTCTTT.

This clonotype was observed at least ten times. CDR3 sequence reads: CASSPPRFTHNEQFF. The CDR3 DNA reads as TGTGCCAGCAGCCCGCCGCGCTTTACACACAATGAGCAGTTCTTC. J is TRBJ2-1 and V is TRBV7-2; D remains ambiguous. Germline CDR1 SGHTA, CDR2 FQGNSA. V was trimmed by 5 bases and J by 5 bases, leaving 16 bases between them. The CDR3 length is 15 residues. Full variable domain (rest looked up from reference TRBV7-2 and TRBJ2-1): GAGVSQSPSNKVTEKGKDVELRCDPISGHTALYWYRQSLGQGLEFLIYFQGNSAPDKSGLPSDRFSAERTGGSVSTLTIQRTQQEDSAVYLCASSPPRFTHNEQFFGPGTRLTVL.

J is TRBJ2-5 and V is TRBV12-5, with TRBD2 as a possible D gene (6 bases). The germline CDR1 and CDR2 sequences are LGHNT and FRNRAP. The CDR3 is 13 amino acids. V lost 3 bases and J 3 bases, leaving 8 bases between the germline ends. The CDR3 protein is CASGFGGEETQYF. CDR3 DNA sequence: TGTGCTAGTGGTTTCGGAGGGGAAGAGACCCAGTACTTC.

The sample holds a few counts of this clonotype. The chain has TRBV4-1 and TRBJ2-1; D ambiguous. CDR3 length: 15 amino acids. Trimming took 1 base from V and 0 from J, leaving 7 bases between them. Germline V gene lookup returns CDR1 MGHRA and CDR2 YSYEKL. The CDR3 nucleotides read TGCGCCAGCAGCCAAGGGTTAACCTCCTACAATGAGCAGTTCTTC. Translated: CASSQGLTSYNEQFF.

This clonotype was counted ten times or more. The chain carries TRBV6-5 and TRBJ1-5, with D hard to call. The CDR3 is 13 amino acids. Germline V lookup: CDR1 MNHEY, CDR2 SVGAGI. Trimming removed 2 bases from V and 0 bases from J, with 2 bases in between. CDR3 nucleotides: TGTGCCAGCAGTTACCATAGCAATCAGCCCCAGCATTTT. This sequence encodes CASSYHSNQPQHF.

In its sample, this clonotype was seen many times. The J gene is TRBJ2-3, the V gene TRBV5-1; no reliable D call. The CDR3 contains 14 residues. Trimming cost V 4 bases and J 8 bases, with 17 bases left between them. Per the germline V gene, CDR1 is SGHRS and CDR2 is YFSETQ. Here the CDR3 DNA reads TGCGCCAGCAGCCCCGTGATTAGAGATGGTACGCAGTATTTT. Translated: CASSPVIRDGTQYF.

This clonotype appeared many times. V usage is TRBV7-9 and J usage is TRBJ1-3, with a tentative D call TRBD1 (6 bases). Germline V gene lookup returns CDR1 SEHNR and CDR2 FQNEAQ (reference sequence). This CDR3 contains 17 residues. The germline V and J ends were trimmed by 6 bases and 2 bases, with 20 bases remaining between them. The CDR3 loop is CASRDTGTLTTGNTIYF. In DNA, the CDR3 is TGTGCCAGCAGAGATACCGGGACACTTACAACTGGAAACACCATATATTTT.

This clonotype showed up many times. The chain is built from TRBV20-1 and TRBJ2-1, with 10 bases fitting TRBD2. Germline CDR1 and CDR2: DFQATT and SNEGSKA (reference sequence). J was trimmed by 10 bases and V by 3 bases; bases with no gene match: 12. This CDR3 comprises 15 residues. CDR3 DNA sequence: TGCAGTGCTAGGGCGACTCTAGCGGGAGCGACCGAGCAGTTCTTC. Translation: CSARATLAGATEQFF.

This chain joins TRBV7-7 and TRBJ2-5, with 7 nucleotides matching TRBD2. This CDR3 region has 13 residues. Per germline, CDR1 SSHAT and CDR2 FNYEAQ (reference sequence). The CDR3 spells CAIESGRGETQYF. CDR3 sequence (DNA): TGTGCTATCGAATCAGGGAGGGGAGAGACCCAGTACTTC.

The table lists this clonotype with a few counts. The chain combines TRBV25-1 with TRBJ2-6; D remains ambiguous. The CDR3 contains 16 residues. Between the trimmed V and J ends, which lost 1 base and 2 bases, there was a span of 9 bases. CDR1 MGHDK and CDR2 SYGVNS come from the germline V gene. CDR3 DNA: TGTGCCAGCAGTGAATTTAGAGGACCTGGGGCCAACGTCCTGACTTTC. Encoded protein: CASSEFRGPGANVLTF.